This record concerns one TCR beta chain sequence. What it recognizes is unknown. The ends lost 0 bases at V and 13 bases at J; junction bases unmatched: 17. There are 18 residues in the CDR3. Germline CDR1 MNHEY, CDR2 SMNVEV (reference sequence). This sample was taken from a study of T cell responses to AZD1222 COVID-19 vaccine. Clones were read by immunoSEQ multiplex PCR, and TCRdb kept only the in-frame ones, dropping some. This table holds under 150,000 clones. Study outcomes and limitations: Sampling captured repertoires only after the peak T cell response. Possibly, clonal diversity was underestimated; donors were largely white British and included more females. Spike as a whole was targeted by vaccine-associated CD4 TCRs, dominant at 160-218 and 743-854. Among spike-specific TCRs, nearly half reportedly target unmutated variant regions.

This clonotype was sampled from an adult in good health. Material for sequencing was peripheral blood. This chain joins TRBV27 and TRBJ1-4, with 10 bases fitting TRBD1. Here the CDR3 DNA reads TGTGCCAGCAGTTTATCACCGGGACAGGGGTTCTCCCGTTTATCACTGTTTTTT. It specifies CASSLSPGQGFSRLSLFF. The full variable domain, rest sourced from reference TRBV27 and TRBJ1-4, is EAQVTQNPRYLITVTGKKLTVTCSQNMNHEYMSWYRQDPGLGLRQIYYSMNVEVTDKGDVPEGYKVSRKEKRNFPLILESPSPNQTSLYFCASSLSPGQGFSRLSLFFGSGTQLSVL.